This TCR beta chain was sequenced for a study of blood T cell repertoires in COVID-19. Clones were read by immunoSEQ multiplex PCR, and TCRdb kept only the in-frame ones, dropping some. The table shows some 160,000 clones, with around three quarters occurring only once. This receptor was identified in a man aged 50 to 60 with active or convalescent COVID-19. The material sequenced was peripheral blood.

The CDR3 loop is CASSQVLAGEQFF. CDR3 in DNA: TGTGCCAGCAGCCAAGTTCTAGCGGGAGAGCAGTTCTTC. This chain joins TRBV3-1 (or the pseudogene TRBV3-2) and TRBJ2-1, with TRBD2 matching over 9 bases. The CDR3 runs 13 residues. V shed 1 base and J 10 bases; nucleotides not matched to a gene: 2. Germline loops: CDR1 LGHDT, CDR2 YNNKEL (reference sequence).